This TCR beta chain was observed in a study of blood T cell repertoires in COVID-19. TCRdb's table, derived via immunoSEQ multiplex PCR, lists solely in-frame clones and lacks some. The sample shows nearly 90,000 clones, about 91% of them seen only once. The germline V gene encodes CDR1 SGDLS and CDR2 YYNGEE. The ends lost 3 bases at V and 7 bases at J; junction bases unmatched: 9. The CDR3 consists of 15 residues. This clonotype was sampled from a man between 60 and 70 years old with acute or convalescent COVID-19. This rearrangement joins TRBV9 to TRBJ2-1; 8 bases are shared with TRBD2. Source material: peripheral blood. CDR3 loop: CASSARGVSLNEQFF. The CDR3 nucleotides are TGTGCCAGCAGCGCGCGGGGGGTTTCGCTTAATGAGCAGTTCTTC. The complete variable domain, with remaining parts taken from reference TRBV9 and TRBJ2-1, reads DSGVTQTPKHLITATGQRVTLRCSPRSGDLSVYWYQQSLDQGLQFLIQYYNGEERAKGNILERFSAQQFPDLHSELNLSSLELGDSALYFCASSARGVSLNEQFFGPGTRLTVL.